This is a list of T cell receptor beta chains from one sample in a study of preoperative IRX-2 immunotherapy in early breast cancer. The assay was immunoSEQ multiplex PCR, and TCRdb's table has in-frame clones only and misses some. The sample contains about 98,000 clones, about nine tenths of which appear only once. The sequenced sample was tumor tissue, obtained after IRX-2 immunotherapy. The receptors were gathered from a human donor with breast cancer. Each CDR3 is given with its conserved first and last residue. Each record gives: clone size, V gene, J gene, D gene, CDR3 length, CDR3 protein, CDR3 DNA. D genes are given only for firm matches. Clone size is given for some rows only: seen once, a few or many times, or a class if the clone is expanded.

few	TRBV6-8	TRBJ1-2	.	13	CASSYSGGKGYTF	TGTGCCAGCAGTTACTCGGGCGGGAAGGGCTACACCTTC
.	TRBV5-1	TRBJ1-4	TRBD1	14	CASSPGGIAEKLFF	TGCGCCAGCAGCCCAGGGGGGATTGCTGAAAAACTGTTTTTT
.	TRBV11-3	TRBJ1-4	.	14	CASSMRDGNEKLFF	TGTGCCAGCAGCATGAGGGACGGTAATGAAAAACTGTTTTTT
.	TRBV6-8	TRBJ1-1	.	16	CASSQGRSIGDTEAFF	TGTGCCAGCAGCCAGGGGCGGTCGATAGGCGACACTGAAGCTTTCTTT
.	TRBV28	TRBJ1-2	.	12	CASGGVDYGYTF	TGTGCCAGCGGGGGGGTGGACTATGGCTACACCTTC
.	TRBV11-3	TRBJ1-6	.	16	CASSQLGDLTAVTLHF	TGTGCCAGCAGCCAACTCGGGGACCTAACAGCGGTCACCCTCCACTTT
.	TRBV5-1	TRBJ2-5	.	14	CASSLGGNQETQYF	TGCGCCAGCAGCTTGGGGGGAAACCAAGAGACCCAGTACTTC
few	TRBV10-2	TRBJ1-1	TRBD1	14	CASSRTGVNTEAFF	TGCGCCAGCAGTAGGACAGGGGTGAACACTGAAGCTTTCTTT
.	TRBV7-4	TRBJ2-7	TRBD1	15	CASSSRTGAVYEQYF	TGTGCCAGCAGCTCCCGGACAGGGGCGGTCTACGAGCAGTACTTC